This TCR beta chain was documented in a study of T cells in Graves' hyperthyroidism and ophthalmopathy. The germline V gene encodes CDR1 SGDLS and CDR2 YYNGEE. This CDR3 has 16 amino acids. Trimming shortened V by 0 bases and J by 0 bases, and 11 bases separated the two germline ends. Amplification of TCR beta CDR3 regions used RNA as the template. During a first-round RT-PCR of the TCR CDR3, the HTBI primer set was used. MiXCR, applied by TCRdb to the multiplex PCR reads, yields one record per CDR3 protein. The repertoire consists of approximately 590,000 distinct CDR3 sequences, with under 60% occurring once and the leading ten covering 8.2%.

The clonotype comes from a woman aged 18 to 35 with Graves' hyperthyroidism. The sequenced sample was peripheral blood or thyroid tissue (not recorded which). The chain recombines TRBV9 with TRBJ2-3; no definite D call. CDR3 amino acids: CASSVESSSSTDTQYF. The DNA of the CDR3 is TGTGCCAGCAGCGTAGAAAGTAGTTCTAGCACAGATACGCAGTATTTT.